These T cell receptor beta chains were read from a single sample in a study of control samples from healthy donors and cancer patients. Sequencing used immunoSEQ multiplex PCR; TCRdb keeps in-frame clones, though not all of them. Of around 99,000 clones in the sample, just over 90% were seen once. Sequenced input: blood. These receptor sequences come from a human donor in good health. The donor label of this sample is uncertain. CDR3s include the opening cysteine and the closing phenylalanine or tryptophan. The order of the fields is V gene, D gene, J gene, clone size, CDR3 protein, CDR3 DNA. The D gene is left open where the match is weak. Clone size is stated in some rows and not others, as once, few, many or a class when expanded.

V: TRBV19
D: NA
J: TRBJ1-5
size: NA
CDR3: CASGASLITNQPQHF
DNA: TGTGCCTCAGGTGCCTCACTCATAACCAATCAGCCCCAGCATTTT

V: TRBV5-1
D: NA
J: TRBJ2-1
size: NA
CDR3: CASGNWGYNNEQFF
DNA: TGCGCCAGCGGAAATTGGGGGTACAACAATGAGCAGTTCTTC

V: TRBV4-2
D: TRBD1
J: TRBJ1-4
size: NA
CDR3: CASSQGQGEKLFF
DNA: TGTGCCAGCAGCCAAGGACAGGGGGAAAAACTGTTTTTT

V: TRBV9
D: NA
J: TRBJ2-2
size: NA
CDR3: CASSVADGQFSTGELFF
DNA: TGTGCCAGCAGCGTAGCTGACGGACAGTTTTCCACCGGGGAGCTGTTTTTT

V: TRBV15
D: NA
J: TRBJ1-5
size: NA
CDR3: CATSRGRLGNQPQHF
DNA: TGTGCCACCAGCAGGGGCAGGTTGGGCAATCAGCCCCAGCATTTT

V: TRBV2
D: TRBD1
J: TRBJ1-1
size: NA
CDR3: CASSRQGNTEAFF
DNA: TGTGCCAGCAGTAGACAGGGGAACACTGAAGCTTTCTTT

V: TRBV7-9
D: TRBD1
J: TRBJ2-2
size: NA
CDR3: CASSLSSQGANTGELFF
DNA: TGTGCCAGCAGCTTAAGCTCGCAGGGGGCAAACACCGGGGAGCTGTTTTTT

V: TRBV7-9
D: NA
J: TRBJ1-3
size: NA
CDR3: CASSLEQLVSGNTIYF
DNA: TGTGCCAGCAGCTTAGAACAGTTGGTCTCTGGAAACACCATATATTTT

V: TRBV5-1
D: TRBD1
J: TRBJ2-2
size: NA
CDR3: CASSGQGRAGELFF
DNA: TGCGCCAGCAGCGGACAGGGGAGGGCCGGGGAGCTGTTTTTT

V: TRBV13
D: NA
J: TRBJ1-2
size: NA
CDR3: CASSLTRTANYGYTF
DNA: TGTGCCAGCAGCCTTACCCGGACGGCAAACTATGGCTACACCTTC

V: TRBV6-4
D: NA
J: TRBJ2-1
size: NA
CDR3: CASSLAGNRNEQFF
DNA: TGTGCCAGCAGTCTGGCGGGGAATCGGAATGAGCAGTTCTTC

V: TRBV2
D: NA
J: TRBJ2-2
size: NA
CDR3: CASSHDLTGELFF
DNA: TGTGCCAGCAGTCACGATCTCACCGGGGAGCTGTTTTTT

V: TRBV30
D: NA
J: TRBJ1-4
size: NA
CDR3: CAWSFSKSGTALGKLFF
DNA: TGTGCCTGGAGCTTCTCCAAATCCGGGACGGCGTTGGGAAAACTGTTTTTT

V: TRBV11-1
D: NA
J: TRBJ1-1
size: NA
CDR3: CASSSTTGNTEAFF
DNA: TGTGCCAGCAGCTCAACTACAGGGAATACTGAAGCTTTCTTT

V: TRBV11-1
D: TRBD1
J: TRBJ2-1
size: many
CDR3: CASSLARGGQGAGQFF
DNA: TGTGCCAGCAGCTTAGCCCGGGGGGGACAGGGGGCTGGCCAGTTCTTC

V: TRBV19
D: NA
J: TRBJ1-1
size: NA
CDR3: CASSIGDGMNTEAFF
DNA: TGTGCCAGTAGTATAGGAGACGGGATGAACACTGAAGCTTTCTTT

V: TRBV14
D: TRBD1
J: TRBJ2-5
size: NA
CDR3: CASSRVPGQGQETQYF
DNA: TGTGCCAGCAGCCGCGTCCCGGGACAGGGACAAGAGACCCAGTACTTC

V: TRBV12-3/TRBV12-4
D: NA
J: TRBJ1-1
size: NA
CDR3: CASTMDSPEAFF
DNA: TGTGCCAGCACCATGGACAGCCCTGAAGCTTTCTTT

V: TRBV24-1
D: TRBD1
J: TRBJ1-2
size: NA
CDR3: CATSDSKGTGVPYGYTF
DNA: TGTGCCACCAGTGATTCGAAAGGAACAGGGGTCCCATATGGCTACACCTTC